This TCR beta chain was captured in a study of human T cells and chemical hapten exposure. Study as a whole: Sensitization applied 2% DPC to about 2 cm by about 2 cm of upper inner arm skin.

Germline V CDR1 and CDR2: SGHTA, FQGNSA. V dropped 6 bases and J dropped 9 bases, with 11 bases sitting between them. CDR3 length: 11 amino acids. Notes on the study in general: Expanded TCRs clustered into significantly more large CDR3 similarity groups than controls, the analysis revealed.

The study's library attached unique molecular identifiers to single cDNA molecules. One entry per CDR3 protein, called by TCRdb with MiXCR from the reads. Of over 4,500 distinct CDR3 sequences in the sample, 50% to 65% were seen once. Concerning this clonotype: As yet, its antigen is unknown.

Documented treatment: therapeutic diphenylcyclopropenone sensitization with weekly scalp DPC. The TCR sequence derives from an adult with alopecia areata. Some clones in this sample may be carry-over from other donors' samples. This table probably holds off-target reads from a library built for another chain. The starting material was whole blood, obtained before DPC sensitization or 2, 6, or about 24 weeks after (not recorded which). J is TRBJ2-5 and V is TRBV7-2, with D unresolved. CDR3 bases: TGTGCCAGCAGGGATAGTGTGGCCCAGTACTTC. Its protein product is CASRDSVAQYF.